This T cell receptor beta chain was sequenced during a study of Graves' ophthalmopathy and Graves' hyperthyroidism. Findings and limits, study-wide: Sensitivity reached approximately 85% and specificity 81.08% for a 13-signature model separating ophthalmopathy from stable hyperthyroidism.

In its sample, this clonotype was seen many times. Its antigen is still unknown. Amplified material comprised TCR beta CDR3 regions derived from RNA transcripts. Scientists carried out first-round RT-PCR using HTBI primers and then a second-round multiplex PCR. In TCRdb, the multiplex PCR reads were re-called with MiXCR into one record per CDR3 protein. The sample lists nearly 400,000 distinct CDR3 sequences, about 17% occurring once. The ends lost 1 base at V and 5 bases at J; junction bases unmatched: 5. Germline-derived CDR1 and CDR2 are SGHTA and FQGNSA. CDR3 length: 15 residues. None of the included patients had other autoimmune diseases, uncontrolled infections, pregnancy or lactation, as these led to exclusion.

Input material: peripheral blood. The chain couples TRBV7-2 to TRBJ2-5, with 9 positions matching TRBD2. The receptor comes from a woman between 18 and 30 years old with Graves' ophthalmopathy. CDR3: CASSLVGGGGETQYF. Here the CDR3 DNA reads TGTGCCAGCAGCTTAGTTGGCGGGGGGGGGGAGACCCAGTACTTC.